This TCR beta chain derives from a study of shared clonotypes between healthy human individuals. This CDR3 region has 12 residues. CDR1 is MDHEN and CDR2 is SYDVKM in the germline V gene. The germline V and J ends were trimmed by 6 bases and 4 bases, with 6 bases remaining between them. The protocol was immunoSEQ multiplex PCR, while the TCRdb copy is restricted to in-frame clones and leaves out a portion. The data contain roughly 640,000 clones, roughly 70% of them singletons. The sequence derives from a woman younger than 45 in good health. The V and J genes are TRBV28 and TRBJ2-2; D gene uncertain. The sequencing sample was made of memory CD4+ T cells sorted from blood. As to subset: CD45RA-negative fraction. The CDR3 nucleotides read TGTGCCAGCAGCCTGACCACCGGGGAGCTGTTTTTT. It specifies CASSLTTGELFF.